These 3 T cell receptor beta chains were all obtained from the same sample, sequenced in a study of T cells in localized non-small cell lung cancer. Sequencing was performed with immunoSEQ multiplex PCR; in TCRdb, only in-frame clones are kept and a portion is missing. The sample lists 35,000 to 45,000 clones; roughly 86% were seen once. The sample was peripheral blood, taken before any cancer treatment. The receptors were gathered from a woman aged 18 to 50 with stage III lung adenocarcinoma.

The rearrangement joins TRBV6-5 to TRBJ1-5, with D perhaps matching TRBD1 (5 bases). The CDR3 has 14 residues. Deletions cut 5 bases from V and 6 bases from J, with 14 bases between. From germline, CDR1 is MNHEY and CDR2 SVGAGI. CDR3 DNA: TGTGCCAGCAGTGCTCGGGACCCTCCTCAGCCCCAGCATTTT. Its protein is CASSARDPPQPQHF.

This chain uses TRBV5-6 with TRBJ2-5; TRBD2 matches 13 bases. Germline V gene sequence: CDR1 SGHDT, CDR2 YYEEEE. J gave up 7 bases and V 1 base, and 4 bases lay outside the gene matches. The CDR3 is 15 residues long. The CDR3 loop is CASSLTSGGAGTQYF. In DNA, the CDR3 is TGTGCCAGCAGCTTGACTAGCGGGGGGGCGGGGACCCAGTACTTC.

The chain combines TRBV7-2 with TRBJ1-2, with D possibly matching TRBD1 (5 bases). Per germline, CDR1 SGHTA and CDR2 FQGNSA. The CDR3 covers 16 residues. V was cut by 4 bases and J by 6 bases, with 21 bases left in between. The CDR3 nucleotides are TGTGCCAGCAGCTCGGTGGGGGGACTTGCGGCGAATGGCTACACCTTC. Translation: CASSSVGGLAANGYTF.